The text below deals with one T cell receptor (beta chain). The target antigen is unknown. With 6 bases clipped from V and 7 bases from J, the junction kept 7 bases outside the gene matches. The CDR3 covers 14 residues. The germline V gene encodes CDR1 LNHDA and CDR2 SQIVND (reference sequence). Every TCR cDNA molecule bore a unique molecular identifier. TCRdb reanalysed the 5' RACE reads using MiXCR and keeps one entry per CDR3 protein. The sample includes 82,000 or so distinct CDR3 sequences, roughly an eighth seen only once; the top ten take around 4.3%. The data belong to a study of spatial heterogeneity in lung cancer. The overall study: There were, on average, more than ten raw-read appearances for each unique TCR and UMI combination. Study observations and caveats: Compared with follow-up, resection was when ubiquitous expanded tumor TCRs appeared in blood more.

Time point reported: sample taken at primary tumor resection. Researchers sequenced whole RNA taken from tumor, nontumor lung or frozen PBMC without sorting. The donor group consisted of under 95 patients who had untreated, early-stage non-small cell lung cancer. The source is a male donor with early-stage non-small cell lung cancer. The input for sequencing was PBMCs, taken at surgery. The chain carries TRBV19 and TRBJ2-2, with TRBD1 matching 8 bases. CDR3 in DNA: TGTGCCAGTAGCCACAGGGGGATCGGCGGGGAGCTGTTTTTT. Its protein is CASSHRGIGGELFF.